The rows below give T cell receptor beta chains drawn from one sample of a study of blood T cell repertoires in COVID-19. Profiling relied on immunoSEQ multiplex PCR, and the TCRdb table lists in-frame clones only, not all of them. This table holds about 200,000 clones, 84% found once. Sequenced: PBMCs or T cells enriched from blood (not recorded which). The source is a middle-aged man who had recovered from COVID-19. The CDR3 runs from the conserved cysteine through the conserved F or W. Size values are once, few and many counts, or a class for expanded clones, and some rows have none.

TRBJ2-7 | - | TRBV28 | CASNPRGMGTAYEQYF
TRBJ2-1 | - | TRBV9 | CASSVESGHNRGNEQFF
TRBJ1-1 | - | TRBV5-1 | CASSLRDTRGDTEAFF
TRBJ1-1 | - | TRBV3-1/TRBV3-2 | CASSPTGWGSEAFF
TRBJ2-2 | - | TRBV5-5 | CASSSLLGADTGELFF
TRBJ1-2 | few | TRBV30 | CASRSLGQGVHGYTF
TRBJ2-1 | - | TRBV5-1 | CASSYGQGALDEQFF
TRBJ1-1 | - | TRBV29-1 | CSGGGTANTEAFF
TRBJ1-2 | - | TRBV7-9 | CASSLALGTDYGYTF
TRBJ2-5 | - | TRBV7-9 | CASSLDLTGVVVTQYF
TRBJ1-2 | - | TRBV4-3 | CASSQDSGYGYTF
TRBJ2-2 | - | TRBV5-1 | CASSLGSAGELFF
TRBJ1-1 | - | TRBV18 | CASSGTGGNTEAFF
TRBJ2-3 | - | TRBV9 | CASSVGTSGGADTQYF
TRBJ2-7 | few | TRBV4-1 | CASSQDVAGPPMEQYF
TRBJ1-1 | - | TRBV2 | CASSEMTGSPEAFF
TRBJ1-4 | - | TRBV2 | CASSGLALTNEKLFF
TRBJ2-1 | once | TRBV24-1 | CATSTPQGLEFF
TRBJ1-2 | - | TRBV6-5 | CASRQGQGRYGYTF
TRBJ1-5 | - | TRBV16 | CASSQSGLINQPQHF
TRBJ1-5 | - | TRBV7-9 | CASSLAGAGNQPQHF
TRBJ2-5 | - | TRBV7-2 | CASSLSRTGGETQYF
TRBJ1-2 | - | TRBV19 | CASSVDRGGYTF
TRBJ1-5 | - | TRBV3-1/TRBV3-2 | CASSQDQGQPQHF